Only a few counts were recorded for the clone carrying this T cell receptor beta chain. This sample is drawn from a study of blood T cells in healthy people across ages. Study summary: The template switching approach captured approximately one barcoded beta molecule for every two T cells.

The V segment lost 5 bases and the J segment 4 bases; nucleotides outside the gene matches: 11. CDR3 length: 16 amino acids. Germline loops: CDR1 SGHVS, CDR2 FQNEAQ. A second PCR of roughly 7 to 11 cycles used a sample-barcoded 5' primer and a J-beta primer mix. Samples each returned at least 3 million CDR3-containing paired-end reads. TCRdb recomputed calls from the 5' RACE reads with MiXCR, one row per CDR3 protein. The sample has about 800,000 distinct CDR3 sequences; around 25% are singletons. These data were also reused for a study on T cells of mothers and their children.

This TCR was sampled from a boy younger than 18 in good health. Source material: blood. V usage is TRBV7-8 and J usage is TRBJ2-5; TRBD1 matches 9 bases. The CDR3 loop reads CASSRIRQGEGETQYF. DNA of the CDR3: TGTGCCAGCAGCCGTATACGACAGGGGGAGGGAGAGACCCAGTACTTC.